What follows describes a single T cell receptor beta chain. Its antigen is currently unknown. The data derive from a study of post-analysis software for immune sequencing data. Study results and caveats: Patients showed TRBV5-6, TRBV5-1 and TRBV20-1 among four to six TRBV segments more frequent than in controls.

The authors incorporated unique molecular identifiers into the TCR beta cDNA libraries. TCRdb used MiXCR to reprocess the PCR reads, holding one entry per CDR3 protein. Among 450,000 to 650,000 distinct CDR3 sequences, roughly 47% were seen once, and the ten largest hold about 1.8%. The CDR3 contains 14 residues. Germline CDR1 ENHRY, CDR2 SYGVKD. Deletions cut 2 bases from V and 10 bases from J, with 14 bases between. The receptor was isolated from a girl between 10 and 17 years old with multiple sclerosis. The chain uses TRBV10-3 and TRBJ1-4; TRBD1 is a possible D gene (5 bases). The material sequenced was blood. The CDR3 sequence is CAISEEMGRGKLFF. CDR3 bases: TGTGCCATCAGTGAGGAAATGGGACGGGGAAAACTGTTTTTT.